This T cell receptor beta chain appears in the sequencing data of a study of blood T cell repertoires in COVID-19. Original handling: Cell counts per sample came from amplifying reference gene primers. The table came from immunoSEQ multiplex PCR; TCRdb's copy has only in-frame clones and leaves some out. From that table come the V and J calls and clone size; the DNA was used to work out D and trimming. The sample carries around 190,000 clones, roughly 77% recorded once. Trimming removed 4 bases from V and 6 bases from J; junction bases left unmatched: 7. Germline V lookup: CDR1 SGHNT, CDR2 YYREEE (reference sequence). The CDR3 has 16 residues.

The sequence was obtained from a woman between 50 and 59 years old with acute COVID-19. V is TRBV5-4 and J is TRBJ1-6; 10 bases map to TRBD1. The sequenced sample consisted of PBMCs or T cells enriched from blood (not recorded which). The CDR3 DNA is TGTGCCAGCAGCCCACGGGACAGGGGCGGTAATTCACCCCTCCACTTT. Encoded protein: CASSPRDRGGNSPLHF.